This TCR beta chain stems from a study of blood T cell repertoires in COVID-19. Study-level background: Italy, Spain and the United States were the sources of the convalescent and acute COVID-19 samples. Sources were T cells, B-cell-depleted T cells, or PBMCs; the material itself was cDNA or gDNA.

As processed by the authors: Reference gene primer amplification gave estimated nucleated cell counts. Clones were sequenced by immunoSEQ multiplex PCR, and TCRdb holds only the in-frame ones, with some missing. That table gives V, J and clone size, and the DNA gave D and trimming. Here the sample spans roughly 84,000 clones, around 75% being singletons. This CDR3 is 14 amino acids long. V lost 10 bases, J lost 4 bases, and 10 bases stayed unmatched. Germline V gene lookup returns CDR1 WNHNN and CDR2 SYGVQD (reference sequence). This receptor was obtained from a woman between 45 and 65 years old with acute or convalescent COVID-19. The J gene is TRBJ1-5, the V gene TRBV10-1, with 7 bases that match TRBD1. Sequencing was carried out using peripheral blood. The DNA of the CDR3 is TGCGCCACCCTCCGACAGGGTCAAAATCAGCCCCAGCATTTT. As protein: CATLRQGQNQPQHF.